This T cell receptor beta chain was recorded in a study of blood T cell repertoires in COVID-19. Whole-study context: Samples came from the United States, Italy and Spain, spanning acute and convalescent COVID-19. Sample material is recorded as cDNA or gDNA derived from T cells, B-cell-depleted T cells, or PBMCs.

The CDR3 extends over 14 amino acids. The germline CDR1 and CDR2 sequences are SGHRS and YFSETQ. V was clipped by 2 bases and J by 8 bases; unmatched bases: 4. The data were produced by immunoSEQ multiplex PCR, yet TCRdb's version contains in-frame clones alone and is incomplete. The sample yields about 130,000 clones, approximately 88% seen once. Input material: peripheral blood. The chain combines TRBV5-1 with TRBJ1-4; 9 bases map to TRBD1. The sequence was obtained from a woman aged 80 or over with acute or convalescent COVID-19. This CDR3 reads CASSFGTGKEKLFF. The CDR3 nucleotides are TGCGCCAGCAGCTTCGGGACAGGGAAGGAAAAACTGTTTTTT.